The 9 T cell receptor beta chains presented below share a single source sample, sequenced in a study of CD8+ T cells in alopecia areata. cDNA prepared by RNA extraction and subsequent reverse transcription served as the template for sequencing. The method was immunoSEQ multiplex PCR; TCRdb's version includes in-frame clones alone and lacks a portion of them. This sample shows over 250,000 clones and no singletons; 1.2% rests with the ten largest. Cells pooled from cutaneous lymph nodes were sorted on CD4, CD8alpha, NKG2D, NKG2ACE and other markers. Sequenced sample: CD4+ T cells sorted from a lymph node. Receptors were obtained from a C3H/HeJ mouse with alopecia areata. This strain has MHC haplotype H2-k.

A remark on this clone: Any gene name here is a mouse gene name. Sequencing ends 4 residues short of the CDR3 end; the germline J gene provides the rest. Other DNA sequences in this specimen translate into the identical CDR3. The rearrangement joins TRBV19 to TRBJ1-1, with D unresolved. The germline V and J ends were trimmed by 2 bases and 0 bases, with 5 bases remaining between them. The CDR3 covers 13 residues. Germline assignment: CDR1 FNHDT and CDR2 SITEND (reference sequence). The sequenced part of the CDR3 DNA is TGTGCCAGCAGTATTAAAGCAAACACA. It specifies CASSIKANT. In full, the CDR3 reads CASSIKANTEVFF.

In the case of this clone: Mouse germline and gene names are used. The DNA ends 4 residues before the CDR3 does, and the rest of the CDR3 is filled in from the germline J gene. This rearrangement joins TRBV13-3 to TRBJ2-3; 7 positions match TRBD2. This CDR3 contains 12 residues. Germline CDR1 NNHDY, CDR2 SYVADS. The CDR3 bases that were read are TGTGTACGACTGGGCCTTGCAGAA. As protein: CVRLGLAE. The entire CDR3 is CVRLGLAETLYF.

A note on this clone: A single base separates this from a much larger clone, so it may be a read error. Mouse gene names and germline throughout. The CDR3 end is not reached by the read, which stops 4 residues before it; the germline J gene fills it in. This sample also contains other DNA sequences that code for the same CDR3. The chain has TRBV13-1 and TRBJ2-3; 7 nucleotides line up with TRBD1. V was pared by 3 bases and J by 0 bases, with 1 base of the junction left unmatched. CDR1 is NSHNY and CDR2 is SYGAGN in the germline V gene. The CDR3 length is 14 residues. The CDR3 bases that were read are TGTGCCAGCAGTGTACAGGGGAGTGCAGAA. Protein: CASSVQGSAE. The full-length CDR3 reads as CASSVQGSAETLYF.

In regard to this clone: Here the gene names and germline are mouse. The read ends 4 residues before the CDR3 terminus; that terminus is restored from the germline J gene. The genes are TRBV5 and TRBJ1-1, with D possibly matching TRBD1 (6 bases). CDR3 length: 15 amino acids. V shed 4 bases and J shed 1 base, with 13 bases lying between them. CDR1 and CDR2 (germline): LGHNA, YNLKQL (reference sequence). The chain's CDR3 is CASSPPGTINTEVFF. Incomplete CDR3 DNA: TGTGCCAGCAGCCCTCCCGGGACAATAAACACA.

Remarks on this clone: Mouse germline and gene names are used. Coverage ceases 4 residues before the CDR3 finishes, and the germline J gene fills in the end. Additional DNA sequences in this sample encode the identical CDR3. The rearrangement uses TRBV1 and TRBJ2-1, with a weak D call TRBD1 (6 bases). V gave up 0 bases and J gave up 1 base, with 10 bases separating them. The CDR3 covers 16 residues. Germline-derived CDR1 and CDR2 are NSQYPW and LRSPGD (reference sequence). The CDR3 DNA, read in part, is TGCACCTGCAGTGCAGAAGGCACAGGGAACTATGCT. This translates into CTCSAEGTGNYA. The whole CDR3 protein reads CTCSAEGTGNYAEQFF.

For this clone: Gene names and germline refer to mouse. The read terminates 4 residues before the CDR3 end, so the remaining end is supplied by the germline J gene. This chain joins TRBV13-1 and TRBJ2-1; D perhaps matches TRBD1 (6 bases). Germline V gives CDR1 NSHNY, CDR2 SYGAGN. There are 13 residues in the CDR3. The CDR3 loop reads CASSDQGNAEQFF. The CDR3 bases that were read are TGTGCCAGCAGTGATCAGGGGAACGCT.

This clone was observed many times. The gene symbols are mouse symbols. The read ends 4 residues early relative to the CDR3; the germline J gene fills the gap. V and J are TRBV16 and TRBJ2-3, with D maybe TRBD2 (7 bases). Between the trimmed V and J ends, which lost 1 base and 1 base, there was a span of 12 bases. Per the germline V gene, CDR1 is SGHSA and CDR2 is FRNQAP. The CDR3 is made up of 16 amino acids. The part of the CDR3 DNA that was read is TGTGCAAGCAGCTTAGGAGGGGGGGAGGGTGCAGAA. Translation gives CASSLGGGEGAE. The whole CDR3 reads CASSLGGGEGAETLYF.

The sample holds a few counts of this clone. Each gene name is a mouse one. The read ends 4 residues early relative to the CDR3; the germline J gene fills the gap. The chain recombines TRBV13-1 with TRBJ1-2, with D hard to call. Germline V gives CDR1 NSHNY, CDR2 SYGAGN. Trimming pared 1 base from V and 0 bases from J, leaving 7 bases between. The CDR3 totals 14 residues. The covered CDR3 bases are TGTGCCAGCAGTGATCACACCACAAACTCC. Translation: CASSDHTTNS. The whole CDR3 region reads CASSDHTTNSDYTF.

This clone occurred a few times. Any gene name here is a mouse gene name. The read terminates 4 residues ahead of where the CDR3 ends, so the germline J gene completes it. The identical CDR3 is also encoded by other nucleotide sequences in the sample. The V gene is TRBV31, the J gene TRBJ2-3, with 10 bases fitting TRBD2. The CDR3 has 14 residues. Trimming removed 0 bases from V and 3 bases from J; junction bases left unmatched: 0. Germline V gives CDR1 GKSSPN, CDR2 SITVG. CDR3 DNA, as far as it was read: TGTGCCTGGAGTCTACTGGGGGGGGCAGAA. This encodes CAWSLLGGAE. The full CDR3 sequence reads CAWSLLGGAETLYF.